The 28 T cell receptor beta chains listed next were all sequenced from one sample in a study of spatial heterogeneity in lung cancer. Findings and limits, study-wide: Counts of expanded intratumoral alpha and beta TCRs tracked tumor mutation counts.

The time point denotes: sample taken at primary tumor resection. Their recognized antigens are unknown. TCRdb re-called the 5' RACE reads with MiXCR, one entry per CDR3 protein. In the table there are approximately 3,100 distinct CDR3 sequences, around 5.7% of which are singletons. Sequenced material: lung tumor tissue, taken at surgery. The source is a male donor with early-stage non-small cell lung cancer.

This clonotype was seen at least ten times. The chain joins TRBV7-9 to TRBJ1-5, with D unclear. Germline CDR1 SEHNR, CDR2 FQNEAQ (reference sequence). V gave up 4 bases and J gave up 7 bases, with 14 bases separating them. This CDR3 spans 14 amino acids. As DNA, the CDR3 is TGTGCCAGCAGCTCCGGAAGCCTTCGGCAGCCCCAGCATTTT. It is translated as CASSSGSLRQPQHF.

This clonotype rates as medium-sized. The rearrangement joins TRBV20-1 to TRBJ1-6; the match to TRBD1 covers 8 bases. The CDR3 length is 13 residues. Per germline, CDR1 DFQATT and CDR2 SNEGSKA (reference sequence). V trimming: 3 bases; J trimming: 7 bases; junction bases outside the gene matches: 2. CDR3 amino acids: CSASSGGNSPLHF. CDR3 nucleotide sequence: TGCAGTGCTAGTTCAGGGGGCAATTCACCCCTCCACTTT.

This clonotype was counted only a few times. This chain links TRBV5-1 with TRBJ1-2; D ambiguous. Germline CDR1 reads SGHRS; CDR2 reads YFSETQ. The CDR3 has 16 residues. Between the trimmed V and J ends, which lost 2 bases and 0 bases, there was a span of 14 bases. The CDR3 reads CASSLNPGSTNYGYTF. For the CDR3, the DNA is TGCGCCAGCAGCTTAAATCCGGGAAGCACTAACTATGGCTACACCTTC.

The chain links TRBV28 to TRBJ1-2; no definite D call. The germline V and J ends were trimmed by 6 bases and 5 bases, with 7 bases remaining between them. The CDR3 extends over 11 amino acids. The germline CDR1 and CDR2 sequences are MDHEN and SYDVKM. DNA for the CDR3: TGTGCCAGCAGCTCGACATATGGCTACACCTTC. Its protein product is CASSSTYGYTF.

In its sample, this clonotype ranks as medium-sized. This sequence joins TRBV7-8 and TRBJ1-3; D ambiguous. The CDR3 runs to 14 residues. The V end lost 2 bases, the J end lost 0 bases, and 5 bases lay between the germline ends. Germline CDR1 SGHVS, CDR2 FQNEAQ. DNA for the CDR3: TGTGCCAGCAGCTTACGGGACTCTGGAAACACCATATATTTT. Translation: CASSLRDSGNTIYF.

This clonotype is medium-sized (0.01 to 0.1%) by share. The V and J genes are TRBV12-3 or TRBV12-4 and TRBJ2-5, with a weak D call TRBD2 (5 bases). The CDR3 loop spans 13 amino acids. The germline V and J ends were trimmed by 3 bases and 3 bases, with 8 bases remaining between them. This chain's CDR3 is CASSFRTEETQYF. CDR3 nucleotide sequence: TGTGCCAGCAGTTTTCGGACTGAAGAGACCCAGTACTTC.

In its sample, this clonotype was seen a few times. The chain carries TRBV7-9 and TRBJ2-7; D remains ambiguous. V was clipped by 7 bases and J by 2 bases, with 18 bases between them. Germline lookup yields CDR1 SEHNR and CDR2 FQNEAQ (reference sequence). The CDR3 length is 15 residues. CDR3: CASIPAGRSTYEQYF. DNA for the CDR3: TGTGCCAGCATCCCGGCCGGCAGGTCCACCTACGAGCAGTACTTC. Together with reference TRBV7-9 and TRBJ2-7, the CDR3 gives the full variable domain: DTGVSQNPRHKITKRGQNVTFRCDPISEHNRLYWYRQTLGQGPEFLTYFQNEAQLEKSRLLSDRFSAERPKGSFSTLEIQRTEQGDSAMYLCASIPAGRSTYEQYFGPGTRLTVT.

By frequency in the sample, this clonotype is medium-sized. The chain employs TRBV11-2 and TRBJ1-1; D unresolved. The V end was cut by 5 bases, the J end by 1 base, with 11 bases between. This CDR3 region has 14 residues. Germline CDR1 reads SGHAT; CDR2 reads FQNNGV. The CDR3: CASSLPVANTEAFF. CDR3 nucleotides: TGTGCCAGCAGCCTTCCAGTAGCGAACACTGAAGCTTTCTTT.

By frequency in the sample, this clonotype is medium-sized (0.01 to 0.1%). The CDR3 protein is CASSQTGSSSQPQHF. The CDR3 DNA reads as TGCGCCAGCAGCCAAACAGGGTCCTCTAGTCAGCCCCAGCATTTT. The rearrangement joins TRBV5-1 to TRBJ1-5; weak D call: TRBD1 (6 bases). Germline assignment: CDR1 SGHRS and CDR2 YFSETQ. V lost 4 bases, J lost 6 bases, and 17 bases lay in between. CDR3 length equals 15 residues. Using reference TRBV5-1 and TRBJ1-5 for the parts outside the CDR3, the full variable domain is KAGVTQTPRYLIKTRGQQVTLSCSPISGHRSVSWYQQTPGQGLQFLFEYFSETQRNKGNFPGRFSGRQFSNSRSEMNVSTLELGDSALYLCASSQTGSSSQPQHFGDGTRLSIL.

By frequency in the sample, this clonotype is medium-sized. This chain connects TRBV5-1 to TRBJ1-1; D is unresolved. This CDR3 comprises 15 residues. From germline, CDR1 is SGHRS and CDR2 YFSETQ. Trimming pared 0 bases from V and 5 bases from J, leaving 14 bases between. CDR3 nucleotides: TGCGCCAGCAGCTTGGAACATCTACGGTCGACTGAAGCTTTCTTT. It codes for CASSLEHLRSTEAFF.

This clonotype was recorded many times. This chain joins TRBV15 and TRBJ2-7, with a weak D call TRBD2 (6 bases). Germline values: CDR1 LNHNV, CDR2 YYDKDF (reference sequence). V was shortened by 0 bases and J by 2 bases, with 11 bases between the two germline ends. The CDR3 runs to 15 residues. CDR3 bases: TGTGCCACCAGCAGAGATTTAGCGGAAGCCTACGAGCAGTACTTC. Its protein is CATSRDLAEAYEQYF.

By share, this clonotype ranks as medium-sized. V is TRBV12-3 or TRBV12-4 and J is TRBJ1-6, with a possible D match to TRBD1 (5 bases). The V and J ends lost 5 bases and 9 bases respectively, with 26 bases between them. The CDR3 runs 18 residues. This CDR3 is CASSPSPWGGTRISPLHF. CDR3 bases: TGTGCCAGCAGTCCCTCCCCGTGGGGGGGGACCCGGATTTCACCCCTCCACTTT.

This clonotype has just a few counts. J is TRBJ2-1 and V is TRBV29-1; D is perhaps TRBD1 (6 bases). V shed 5 bases and J shed 2 bases, with 7 bases lying between them. The CDR3 runs to 12 residues. The germline V gene has CDR1 SQVTM and CDR2 ANQGSEA. DNA for the CDR3: TGCAGCGTTTCAGGGGCCTACAATGAGCAGTTCTTC. Its translation: CSVSGAYNEQFF.

At least ten counts were recorded for this clonotype. This chain links TRBV18 with TRBJ2-7; 8 nucleotides agree with TRBD1. V trimming: 5 bases; J trimming: 5 bases; junction bases outside the gene matches: 8. Germline V lookup: CDR1 KGHSH, CDR2 LQKENI. The length of the CDR3 is 14 residues. The DNA for the CDR3 is TGTGCCAGCTCAAAGCAGGGGGCGCGGGACGAGCAGTACTTC. Translating gives CASSKQGARDEQYF. Variable domain in full (rest from reference TRBV18 and TRBJ2-7): NAGVMQNPRHLVRRRGQEARLRCSPMKGHSHVYWYRQLPEEGLKFMVYLQKENIIDESGMPKERFSAEFPKEGPSILRIQQVVRGDSAAYFCASSKQGARDEQYFGPGTRLTVT.

This clonotype occurred many times. This chain links TRBV5-4 with TRBJ2-7; tentative D call: TRBD1 (5 bases). This CDR3 comprises 13 residues. Germline CDR1 is SGHNT and CDR2 is YYREEE (reference sequence). Trimming pared 1 base from V and 5 bases from J, leaving 10 bases between. CDR3 protein: CASSLRAGNEQYF. Here the CDR3 DNA reads TGTGCCAGCAGCTTGCGAGCAGGGAACGAGCAGTACTTC.

This clonotype is labeled as medium-sized. V gene TRBV7-2 combines with J gene TRBJ2-5, with unresolved D. The CDR3 totals 15 residues. Germline CDR1 reads SGHTA; CDR2 reads FQGNSA. The V end lost 0 bases, the J end lost 3 bases, and 11 bases lay between the germline ends. The CDR3 region is CASSLARSLEETQYF. The CDR3 DNA reads as TGTGCCAGCAGCTTAGCGCGCTCCTTAGAAGAGACCCAGTACTTC.

This clonotype ranks as medium-sized. This chain joins TRBV2 and TRBJ2-3; no firm D call. Trimming stripped 3 bases from V and 4 bases from J, with 5 bases between. The CDR3 has 12 residues. CDR1 and CDR2 from the germline V gene are SNHLY and FYNNEI. As DNA, the CDR3 is TGTGCCAGCAGTGATCTTGCAGATACGCAGTATTTT. As protein: CASSDLADTQYF.

By share, this clonotype counts as medium-sized (0.01 to 0.1%). The rearrangement joins TRBV12-3 or TRBV12-4 to TRBJ2-1; TRBD1 matches 10 bases. Trimming cost V 5 bases and J 9 bases; bases outside gene matches: 4. The CDR3 covers 13 residues. The CDR3, as DNA: TGTGCCAGCAGTGGGCGGACAGGGGGTGAGCAGTTCTTC. Residues: CASSGRTGGEQFF.

This clonotype counts as medium-sized. The rearrangement joins TRBV28 to TRBJ2-7; 8 positions agree with TRBD1. Losses at the gene ends were 9 bases for V and 11 bases for J; bases not matched to a gene: 21. The V gene's germline CDR1 is MDHEN and CDR2 SYDVKM. The CDR3 extends over 15 amino acids. The CDR3 nucleotides read TGTGCCAGTTCAGGGACAGGAAGTACCCTACGGGCAGAGTACTTC. Protein product: CASSGTGSTLRAEYF.

This clonotype is classed as medium-sized. This sequence joins TRBV5-1 and TRBJ2-4, with D uncertain. This CDR3 has 15 amino acids. Trimming removed 4 bases from V and 6 bases from J, with 17 bases in between. Germline CDR1 is SGHRS and CDR2 is YFSETQ. The CDR3 protein is CASSPSPSSGNIQYF. CDR3 coding DNA: TGCGCCAGCAGCCCGAGTCCATCCTCTGGAAACATTCAGTACTTC.

This clonotype is classed as medium-sized (0.01 to 0.1%). The rearrangement joins TRBV7-3 to TRBJ2-1; no clear D gene. The germline V and J ends were trimmed by 5 bases and 7 bases, with 24 bases remaining between them. The CDR3 sequence is 17 residues long. Germline-derived CDR1 and CDR2 are SGHTA and FQGTGA. The CDR3 region has the DNA TGTGCCAGCAGCCCGTATAGGTCCCTGGCCCTCCCGAATGAGCAGTTCTTC. The encoded protein is CASSPYRSLALPNEQFF. The full variable domain, rest sourced from reference TRBV7-3 and TRBJ2-1, is GAGVSQTPSNKVTEKGKYVELRCDPISGHTALYWYRQSLGQGPEFLIYFQGTGAADDSGLPNDRFFAVRPEGSVSTLKIQRTERGDSAVYLCASSPYRSLALPNEQFFGPGTRLTVL.

Sample share makes this clonotype medium-sized. The J gene is TRBJ1-2, the V gene TRBV29-1, with D unresolved. Per the germline V gene, CDR1 is SQVTM and CDR2 is ANQGSEA. The CDR3 is 12 amino acids. V lost 2 bases, J lost 5 bases, and 9 bases lay in between. CDR3 region: CSVEFGAYGYTF. The CDR3 nucleotides read TGCAGCGTTGAATTCGGCGCTTATGGCTACACCTTC.

Within the sample, this clonotype is medium-sized. The genes are TRBV7-8 and TRBJ2-5; perhaps D is TRBD1 or TRBD2 (7 bases each). The germline V and J ends were trimmed by 0 bases and 4 bases, with 12 bases remaining between them. This CDR3 contains 15 residues. Germline loops: CDR1 SGHVS, CDR2 FQNEAQ. The CDR3 nucleotides are TGTGCCAGCAGCTTAGCGCAGGGGGGGCCAGAGACCCAGTACTTC. As protein: CASSLAQGGPETQYF.

This clonotype is classed as medium-sized. The rearrangement links TRBV7-2 to TRBJ2-5; weak D call: TRBD1 (6 bases). This CDR3 region has 13 residues. V dropped 3 bases and J dropped 5 bases, with 10 bases sitting between them. From germline, CDR1 is SGHTA and CDR2 FQGNSA. In DNA, the CDR3 is TGTGCCAGCAGCTTCGGCAGGGGTGAGACCCAGTACTTC. As protein: CASSFGRGETQYF.

This clonotype is labeled medium-sized. The genes are TRBV3-1 and TRBJ2-7, with D possibly matching TRBD1 (5 bases). The CDR3 spans 14 residues. Trimming removed 2 bases at V and 5 bases at J, with 13 bases between. From germline, CDR1 is LGHDT and CDR2 YNNKEL (reference sequence). CDR3 sequence reads: CASSQRSGSNEQYF. In DNA form, the CDR3 reads TGTGCCAGCAGCCAAAGGTCAGGGTCCAACGAGCAGTACTTC.

This clonotype was picked up a small number of times. This chain uses TRBV2 with TRBJ2-2; 7 nucleotides agree with TRBD1. The germline gives CDR1 SNHLY, CDR2 FYNNEI. V lost 6 bases to trimming and J lost 4 bases; unmatched junction nucleotides: 11. This CDR3 region has 16 residues. In DNA, the CDR3 is TGTGCCAGCAGAGGACGGGACAGCCCTAGCACCGGGGAGCTGTTTTTT. Its protein is CASRGRDSPSTGELFF.

V is TRBV7-2 and J is TRBJ2-5; possible D gene TRBD2, 5 bases. The CDR3 is 16 residues long. The V gene lost 3 bases and the J gene lost 4 bases, with 18 bases spanning the gap. Germline assignment: CDR1 SGHTA and CDR2 FQGNSA. CDR3 bases: TGTGCCAGCAGCTTTGGGCTAGCCCTTTCGACAGAGACCCAGTACTTC. Protein product: CASSFGLALSTETQYF. Full variable domain (outside the CDR3, taken from reference TRBV7-2 and TRBJ2-5): GAGVSQSPSNKVTEKGKDVELRCDPISGHTALYWYRQSLGQGLEFLIYFQGNSAPDKSGLPSDRFSAERTGGSVSTLTIQRTQQEDSAVYLCASSFGLALSTETQYFGPGTRLLVL.

This clonotype is classed as medium-sized. The J gene is TRBJ2-2, the V gene TRBV20-1; D unresolved. This CDR3 spans 15 amino acids. CDR1 DFQATT and CDR2 SNEGSKA come from the germline V gene (reference sequence). Trimming left V 0 bases short and J 3 bases short, with 11 bases between. CDR3 nucleotide sequence: TGCAGTGCTAGAGATCGAGCGAGCTACACCGGGGAGCTGTTTTTT. Translated, it gives CSARDRASYTGELFF.